This is a list of T cell receptor beta chains from one sample in a study of control samples from healthy donors and cancer patients. Clones were sequenced by immunoSEQ multiplex PCR, and TCRdb holds only the in-frame ones, with some missing. This table has tens of thousands of clones, roughly nine tenths appearing once. Source material: PBMCs. Receptors were obtained from a man aged 30 to 39 with colorectal cancer. Both conserved end residues are part of each CDR3. The order of the fields is CDR3 length, V gene, CDR3 protein.

length: 15
V: TRBV7-9
CDR3: CASRAPETGGKEQYF

length: 15
V: TRBV6-5
CDR3: CASSYSWTGNYEQYF

length: 13
V: TRBV11-2
CDR3: CASSPLDSYGYTF

length: 10
V: TRBV20-1
CDR3: CSASVTEAFF

length: 12
V: TRBV5-6
CDR3: CASSLGGPGYTF

length: 14
V: TRBV2
CDR3: CASSVAGTGGKLFF

length: 15
V: TRBV5-6
CDR3: CASSPDRGRNQPQHF

length: 16
V: TRBV7-6
CDR3: CASSLHQGESTNTIYF

length: 14
V: TRBV6-5
CDR3: CASNLGRSWDEQYF

length: 16
V: TRBV7-9
CDR3: CASSLSPGQGTEKLFF

length: 17
V: TRBV30
CDR3: CAWRRGRVLSGANVLTF

length: 16
V: TRBV2
CDR3: CASSGVTGLLADTQYF

length: 18
V: TRBV7-9
CDR3: CASSPGTGFPLDTDTQYF

length: 15
V: TRBV6-1
CDR3: CASSEATYYNEKLFF

length: 20
V: TRBV10-3
CDR3: CAISGTGLLYPTRTTGELFF